The 15 T cell receptor beta chains below were found in one sample sequenced in a study of T-cell memory formation after mild COVID-19. Using its own MiXCR run on the 5' RACE reads, TCRdb lists one record per CDR3 protein. The repertoire holds fewer than 450,000 distinct CDR3 sequences, with more than 20% as singletons. The specimen was PBMCs or a T cell subset sorted from them (not recorded which). The receptors stem from an adult woman who had mild COVID-19 (a few samples of this study predate the infection). Cell type and time point are not known.

This clonotype showed up just a few times. J is TRBJ2-2 and V is TRBV4-2; either TRBD1 or TRBD2 may supply D (5 bases each). Germline lookup yields CDR1 LGHNA and CDR2 YNFKEQ. The CDR3 length is 17 residues. The ends were cut back, 0 bases at V and 0 bases at J, with 11 bases in the middle. The CDR3 region is CASSQEGETANTGELFF. As DNA, the CDR3 is TGTGCCAGCAGCCAAGAAGGGGAGACCGCGAACACCGGGGAGCTGTTTTTT.

V usage is TRBV24-1 and J usage is TRBJ2-5; perhaps TRBD1 as D (5 bases). This CDR3 comprises 15 residues. V dropped 1 base and J dropped 1 base, with 9 bases sitting between them. Looked up from germline, CDR1 is KGHDR and CDR2 is SFDVKD. The CDR3 region is CATSDLAGIQETQYF. The CDR3 region has the DNA TGTGCCACCAGTGATTTAGCAGGGATCCAAGAGACCCAGTACTTC.

This clonotype was observed a handful of times. The chain is built from TRBV5-1 and TRBJ1-1; D perhaps matches TRBD1 (6 bases). CDR3 size: 18 residues. Germline-derived CDR1 and CDR2 are SGHRS and YFSETQ. Trimming shortened V by 0 bases and J by 4 bases, and 22 bases separated the two germline ends. CDR3 nucleotide sequence: TGCGCCAGCAGCTTGGTTTTCATGGCAGGGGAGAGGAGCACTGAAGCTTTCTTT. As protein: CASSLVFMAGERSTEAFF.

The gene calls are TRBV24-1 and TRBJ2-1; TRBD2 agrees at 14 bases. J was trimmed by 1 base and V by 4 bases; bases with no gene match: 8. Germline assignment: CDR1 KGHDR and CDR2 SFDVKD. This CDR3 comprises 19 residues. This CDR3 reads CATSESPGTSGSSYNEQFF. As DNA, the CDR3 is TGTGCCACCAGTGAAAGTCCCGGGACTAGCGGGAGTTCCTACAATGAGCAGTTCTTC.

This clonotype was recorded many times. The chain carries TRBV30 and TRBJ1-1; unclear D gene. The CDR3 has 14 residues. Trimming cost V 2 bases and J 0 bases, with 10 bases left between them. Germline loops: CDR1 GTSNPN, CDR2 SVGIG (reference sequence). The CDR3 spells CAWSIDTLNTEAFF. CDR3 DNA: TGTGCCTGGAGTATCGACACCTTGAACACTGAAGCTTTCTTT. The full variable domain, its missing parts supplied by reference TRBV30 and TRBJ1-1, is SQTIHQWPATLVQPVGSPLSLECTVEGTSNPNLYWYRQAAGRGLQLLFYSVGIGQISSEVPQNLSASRPQDRQFILSSKKLLLSDSGFYLCAWSIDTLNTEAFFGQGTRLTVV.

This clonotype appeared a few times. The chain recombines TRBV12-3 or TRBV12-4 with TRBJ2-1; D ambiguous. The germline V and J ends were trimmed by 4 bases and 8 bases, with 12 bases remaining between them. The CDR3 is 13 residues long. CDR3 in amino acids: CASSSGPRDEQFF. The CDR3 DNA reads TGTGCCAGCAGTTCTGGGCCTAGGGATGAGCAGTTCTTC.

This clonotype turned up a few times. This sequence joins TRBV15 and TRBJ2-5, with D perhaps assigned TRBD1 or TRBD2 (5 bases each). Germline assignment: CDR1 LNHNV and CDR2 YYDKDF (reference sequence). The CDR3 spans 15 residues. V gave up 0 bases and J gave up 5 bases, with 13 bases separating them. CDR3 bases: TGTGCCACCAGCAGAGATCACGGGGCCGGGGAGACCCAGTACTTC. Residues: CATSRDHGAGETQYF.

The chain combines TRBV27 with TRBJ2-1, with TRBD1 matching 9 bases. This CDR3 is built from 14 residues. Looked up from germline, CDR1 is MNHEY and CDR2 is SMNVEV (reference sequence). J was trimmed by 7 bases and V by 6 bases; bases with no gene match: 7. The CDR3 nucleotides read TGTGCCAGCAGCCGGGACAGGGCTAATAATGAGCAGTTCTTC. This codes for CASSRDRANNEQFF.

The gene calls are TRBV19 and TRBJ1-4; TRBD1 is a possible D gene (5 bases). V was pared by 10 bases and J by 5 bases, with 17 bases between. The CDR3 contains 14 residues. Germline V CDR1 and CDR2: LNHDA, SQIVND (reference sequence). CDR3 coding DNA: TGTGCCACCGGGACCTCCCAAGAGAATGAAAAACTGTTTTTT. This codes for CATGTSQENEKLFF.

This clonotype was counted many times. The gene calls are TRBV5-1 and TRBJ1-2; no reliable D call. This CDR3 spans 12 amino acids. Trimming shortened V by 0 bases and J by 7 bases, and 7 bases separated the two germline ends. Germline V gives CDR1 SGHRS, CDR2 YFSETQ. In DNA, the CDR3 is TGCGCCAGCAGCTTGGACGTTTTTGGCTACACCTTC. Amino acids: CASSLDVFGYTF.

The chain has TRBV7-9 and TRBJ2-5; no definite D call. Between the trimmed V and J ends, which lost 5 bases and 5 bases, there was a span of 21 bases. There are 16 residues in the CDR3. Per germline, CDR1 SEHNR and CDR2 FQNEAQ (reference sequence). CDR3 DNA sequence: TGTGCCAGCAGCCGCCACGGTCAGGCCGGGCGCGAGACCCAGTACTTC. Translated: CASSRHGQAGRETQYF.

This clonotype appeared a few times. V is TRBV29-1 and J is TRBJ2-7; D ambiguous. V dropped 0 bases and J dropped 0 bases, with 12 bases sitting between them. CDR3 length: 15 amino acids. Germline CDR1 SQVTM, CDR2 ANQGSEA. CDR3 in amino acids: CSVEDHGLSSYEQYF. In DNA, the CDR3 is TGCAGCGTTGAAGATCACGGATTGAGCTCCTACGAGCAGTACTTC.

This clonotype was counted a few times. The chain links TRBV9 to TRBJ2-3, with D maybe TRBD2 (6 bases). Trimming removed 1 base at V and 0 bases at J, with 6 bases between. The CDR3 contains 14 residues. Germline assignment: CDR1 SGDLS and CDR2 YYNGEE. The CDR3: CASSVSGSTDTQYF. CDR3 sequence (DNA): TGTGCCAGCAGCGTAAGCGGGAGCACAGATACGCAGTATTTT.

This clonotype has just a few counts. The chain employs TRBV4-1 and TRBJ1-1, with D perhaps matching TRBD1 (6 bases). V lost 1 base and J 1 base, leaving 16 bases between the germline ends. From germline, CDR1 is MGHRA and CDR2 YSYEKL. The CDR3 spans 17 residues. The CDR3 protein is CASSQGRPGTQNTEAFF. In nucleotides, the CDR3 is TGCGCCAGCAGCCAAGGCAGACCCGGGACACAGAACACTGAAGCTTTCTTT.

The chain carries TRBV9 and TRBJ2-7; D gene uncertain. The CDR3 loop spans 13 amino acids. Trimming took off 0 bases at V and 0 bases at J, with 4 bases between the two ends. CDR1 and CDR2 (germline): SGDLS, YYNGEE. The CDR3, as DNA: TGTGCCAGCAGCGTAGACAGCTCCTACGAGCAGTACTTC. This sequence encodes CASSVDSSYEQYF.